This T cell receptor beta chain was captured by sequencing in a study of cytomegalovirus exposure and HLA in healthy donors. For the study at large: Early released data comprised 80 million to 100 million unique TCRs from HLA-typed donors.

The primer mix had 60 Vbeta and 13 Jbeta primers. Profiled with immunoSEQ multiplex PCR; TCRdb holds only in-frame clones, not every one. The sample lists 60,000 to 85,000 clones, about 76% occurring once. With regard to this clone: Its cognate antigen is unknown.

Trimming shortened V by 0 bases and J by 15 bases, and 15 bases separated the two germline ends. The germline V gene encodes CDR1 MNHEY and CDR2 SVGAGI. The CDR3 sequence is 13 residues long. Overall study results and limits: Associated with HLA alleles at 0.05 false discovery rate in a later analysis were around 17,000 TCR beta sequences. What was likely a sequencing artifact was a cluster of highly shared sequence variants. Accurate prediction of HLA-A and HLA-B alleles (for most subjects) was reportedly achieved from TCR beta sequences.

The receptor comes from a male donor in good health and CMV-seropositive. The chain has TRBV6-5 and TRBJ2-1; D might be TRBD2 (5 bases). Specimen: PBMCs. CDR3 protein: CASSYSILGKGFF. In DNA form, the CDR3 reads TGTGCCAGCAGTTACTCTATCCTCGGGAAAGGGTTCTTC.